This record concerns one T cell receptor (beta chain) sequence. Authors' methods: Filtering differed because ImmunoSEQ produced junction-only sequences that carried no quality scores. The table came from immunoSEQ multiplex PCR; TCRdb's copy has only in-frame clones and leaves some out. That table furnishes V, J and clone size, whereas the DNA furnished D and trimming. The sample records 450,000 or so clones, 77% being singletons. The data belong to a study of shared clonotypes between healthy human individuals. The study enrolled healthy HIV-negative adults without recent acute infections or vaccinations as donors. Genomic DNA came from tens of millions of PBMCs in unsorted samples. V was cut by 4 bases and J by 7 bases, with 14 bases left in between. The CDR3 spans 14 residues. Germline-derived CDR1 and CDR2 are SGHRS and YFSETQ.

Specimen: PBMCs. This chain uses TRBV5-1 with TRBJ1-4, with D possibly TRBD1 on 5 matching bases. The receptor was isolated from a woman between 35 and 50 years old in good health. Some clones in this sample may be carry-over from other donors' samples. This chain's CDR3 is CASSLNGRGEKLFF. CDR3 DNA sequence: TGCGCCAGCAGCCTAAACGGTAGGGGTGAAAAACTGTTTTTT.